Below, one T cell receptor beta chain is given with its context. This sample is part of a study of T-cell reconstitution after alpha-beta-depleted transplantation in children. TCRbeta library construction was performed incorporating unique molecular identifiers. TCRdb fed the PCR reads into MiXCR, producing one record per CDR3 protein. In the table there are about 540,000 distinct CDR3 sequences, roughly a quarter of which are singletons. This CDR3 has 14 amino acids. Germline V CDR1 and CDR2: SGHRS, YFSETQ. The ends were cut back, 0 bases at V and 2 bases at J, with 9 bases in the middle. The sequences come from PBMCs, collected before TCRalphabeta/CD19-depleted stem cell transplant. The chain has TRBV5-1 and TRBJ2-7, with D possibly matching TRBD2 (5 bases). The source is a boy in the first two years of life with Wiskott-Aldrich syndrome, due to receive a stem cell transplant. CDR3 protein: CASSLAGLTYEQYF. The CDR3 coding sequence is TGCGCCAGCAGCTTGGCCGGACTTACCTACGAGCAGTACTTC. Complete variable domain (other parts from reference TRBV5-1 and TRBJ2-7): KAGVTQTPRYLIKTRGQQVTLSCSPISGHRSVSWYQQTPGQGLQFLFEYFSETQRNKGNFPGRFSGRQFSNSRSEMNVSTLELGDSALYLCASSLAGLTYEQYFGPGTRLTVT.